The source of this T cell receptor (beta chain) is a study of cytomegalovirus exposure and HLA in healthy donors. Overall study context: A later analysis reported the same platform for the 120 or so validation repertoires and the 500 to 750 first-cohort repertoires. Study-level findings and limits: Most sequenced TCRs were rare (though some public TCRs occurred in many donors). The classifier, whose performance was assessed in both the original and validation cohorts, reportedly diagnosed cytomegalovirus status with high specificity and sensitivity.

Donors were drawn from the approximately 110-subject validation cohort, separate from the approximately 670-subject first cohort. Comments on this clone: Its antigen is undetermined.

Profiling relied on immunoSEQ multiplex PCR, and the TCRdb table lists in-frame clones only, not all of them. The sample consists of 71,000 or so clones, about 94% of them appearing once. The sequencing input was PBMCs. This receptor was obtained from a man between 18 and 35 years old in good health and CMV-seropositive.

CDR3 bases: TGTGCCAGCAGTGGGGGAGATGGCTACACCTTC. It yields the protein CASSGGDGYTF. V usage is TRBV25-1 and J usage is TRBJ1-2, with D hard to call. Germline V gene data show CDR1 as MGHDK and CDR2 as SYGVNS. Trimming took 4 bases from V and 6 from J, leaving 6 bases between them. This CDR3 spans 11 amino acids.